This passage covers 10 T cell receptor beta chains from one sample sequenced in a study of blood T cell repertoires in COVID-19 (dated by TCRdb to 2018 to 2020). Library method: the immunoSEQ multiplex PCR assay. Held by TCRdb, this immuneACCESS table contains in-frame sequences only and omits some clones. Under half of the omission traces to an unresolved V gene where checked; the cause of the rest is unknown. The sample data list about 62,000 clones, and over 75% of these were observed just once. About 18% of the sample is in the top ten clones. The specimen sequenced was peripheral blood. These receptors were taken from a woman in her sixties with COVID-19, enrolled during active disease.

This chain uses TRBV30 with TRBJ1-1; D remains ambiguous. The CDR3 has 12 amino acids. Trimming removed 3 bases at V and 3 bases at J, with 8 bases between. Germline loops: CDR1 GTSNPN, CDR2 SVGIG (reference sequence). The CDR3 DNA is TGTGCCTGGAGCCCGGGGTACACTGAAGCTTTCTTT. It codes for CAWSPGYTEAFF.

This sequence joins TRBV13 and TRBJ2-5; a weak D match, TRBD2 (6 bases). The CDR3 is 15 residues long. Germline V gene data show CDR1 as PRHDT and CDR2 as FYEKMQ (reference sequence). The ends were cut back, 7 bases at V and 4 bases at J, with 19 bases in the middle. The CDR3 nucleotides are TGTGCCAGCATTTTGAGAGGGACTTTGGGAGAGACCCAGTACTTC. As protein: CASILRGTLGETQYF.

A word on this clone: The same CDR3 can be traced to other DNA sequences in this sample. This sequence joins TRBV6-5 and TRBJ2-1; D may be TRBD2 (6 bases). Germline V lookup: CDR1 MNHEY, CDR2 SVGAGI. The CDR3 totals 15 residues. V lost 0 bases, J lost 4 bases, and 10 bases lay in between. This chain's CDR3 is CASSYSGGAYNEQFF. DNA of the CDR3: TGTGCCAGCAGTTACTCGGGGGGAGCGTACAATGAGCAGTTCTTC.

The CDR3 sequence is CASSLWFRDTSTDTQYF. The DNA for the CDR3 is TGTGCCAGCAGCTTATGGTTTAGGGACACAAGCACAGATACGCAGTATTTT. The V and J genes are TRBV7-9 and TRBJ2-3, with D possibly TRBD1 on 6 matching bases. Looked up from germline, CDR1 is SEHNR and CDR2 is FQNEAQ (reference sequence). V lost 2 bases and J lost 0, with 15 bases in between. The CDR3 spans 17 residues.

This clone was observed a handful of times. The chain carries TRBV5-6 and TRBJ2-1; D gene ambiguous. V was cut by 3 bases and J by 0 bases, with 10 bases left in between. CDR3 length: 15 amino acids. The germline V gene has CDR1 SGHDT and CDR2 YYEEEE. The DNA of the CDR3 is TGTGCCAGCAGCTCGACACCAAGCTCCTACAATGAGCAGTTCTTC. Protein: CASSSTPSSYNEQFF.

This clone came up many times. Within the sample, other DNA sequences also encode this same CDR3. The chain employs TRBV9 and TRBJ2-3; TRBD2 aligns across 11 bases. Germline CDR1 reads SGDLS; CDR2 reads YYNGEE. There are 16 residues in the CDR3. Unmatched junction bases numbered 2, after V lost 2 bases and J lost 0 bases. CDR3 nucleotides: TGTGCCAGCAGCGTCTCTAGCGGGGGGAGCACAGATACGCAGTATTTT. This sequence encodes CASSVSSGGSTDTQYF.

This clone was counted a single time. This sequence joins TRBV30 and TRBJ2-1; 7 nucleotides align to TRBD2. CDR3 length equals 11 residues. The germline CDR1 and CDR2 sequences are GTSNPN and SVGIG (reference sequence). Here the CDR3 DNA reads TGTGCTGTCTGGGGGGGGAATGAGCAGTTCTTC. Protein: CAVWGGNEQFF.

The chain recombines TRBV29-1 with TRBJ1-1; the D is unclear. CDR1 is SQVTM, CDR2 ANQGSEA, per germline. Trimming took off 0 bases at V and 5 bases at J, with 13 bases between the two ends. The length of the CDR3 is 14 residues. The CDR3 bases are TGCAGCGTTGAAGATCCCACAGCTGGTACTGAAGCTTTCTTT. The encoded protein is CSVEDPTAGTEAFF.

The chain is built from TRBV28 and TRBJ1-5; no reliable D call. The V gene's germline CDR1 is MDHEN and CDR2 SYDVKM. V lost 5 bases, J lost 2 bases, and 10 bases lay in between. The CDR3 is 14 residues long. Here the CDR3 DNA reads TGTGCCAGCAGTCCGCGACACCGCAATCAGCCCCAGCATTTT. Its translation: CASSPRHRNQPQHF. The complete variable domain, with remaining parts taken from reference TRBV28 and TRBJ1-5, reads DVKVTQSSRYLVKRTGEKVFLECVQDMDHENMFWYRQDPGLGLRLIYFSYDVKMKEKGDIPEGYSVSREKKERFSLILESASTNQTSMYLCASSPRHRNQPQHFGDGTRLSIL.

The gene calls are TRBV21-1 and TRBJ2-1; the DNA was not compared with TRBD2, the D call given in the table. TRBV21-1 is a documented pseudogene. This CDR3 is 15 amino acids long. The CDR3: CASRPRGSPYNEQFF. CDR3 sequence (DNA): TGTGCCAGCAGACCTCGGGGGAGCCCTTACAATGAGCAGTTCTTC.